This TCR beta chain was recovered during a study of cytomegalovirus exposure and HLA in healthy donors. The PCR was carried out with 60 Vbeta primers and 13 Jbeta primers. Using immunoSEQ multiplex PCR, the repertoire was profiled, and TCRdb retains in-frame clones only, with some absent. The repertoire includes 150,000 to 200,000 clones, approximately 70% of them detected once, and 7.1% sits in the top ten. V was pared by 3 bases and J by 7 bases, with 11 bases of the junction left unmatched. Looked up from germline, CDR1 is SGHTA and CDR2 is FQGNSA. CDR3 length: 15 amino acids. This chain uses TRBV7-2 with TRBJ1-2; TRBD1 matches at 7 bases. Sequenced sample: PBMCs. The sequence was obtained from a man aged 35 to 55 in good health and CMV-seropositive. The CDR3 coding sequence is TGTGCCAGCAGCTTGCCTGACAGGGTGATCGGTGGCTACACCTTC. Translation gives CASSLPDRVIGGYTF.